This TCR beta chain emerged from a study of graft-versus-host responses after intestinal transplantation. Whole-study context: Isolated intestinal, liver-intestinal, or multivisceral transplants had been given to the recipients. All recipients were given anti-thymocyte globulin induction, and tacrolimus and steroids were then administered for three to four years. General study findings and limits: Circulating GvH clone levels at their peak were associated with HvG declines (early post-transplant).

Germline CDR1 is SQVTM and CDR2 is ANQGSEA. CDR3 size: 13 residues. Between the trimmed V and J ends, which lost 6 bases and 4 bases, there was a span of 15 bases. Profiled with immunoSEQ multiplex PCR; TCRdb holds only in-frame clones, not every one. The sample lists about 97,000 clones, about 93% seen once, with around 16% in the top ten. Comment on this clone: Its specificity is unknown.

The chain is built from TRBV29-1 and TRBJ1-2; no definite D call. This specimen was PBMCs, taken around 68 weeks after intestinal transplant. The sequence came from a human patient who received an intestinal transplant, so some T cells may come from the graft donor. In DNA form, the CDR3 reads TGCAGCGTCCCCGATACAGTACTCTATGGCTACACCTTC. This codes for CSVPDTVLYGYTF.